The rows below give T cell receptor beta chains drawn from one sample of a study of T cell responses to AZD1222 COVID-19 vaccine. Some clones are missing from TCRdb's copy, which holds only in-frame ones; the method was immunoSEQ multiplex PCR. The table lists 150,000 or so clones, about 92% of them singletons. The sequenced sample was peripheral blood, obtained on day 0 of AZD1222 vaccination. All receptors come from an adult in good health. Both conserved end residues are part of each CDR3. A D gene is named only where the DNA matches it firmly. Some rows mark clone size as missing; the rest say once, few, many or name a class of expanded clone.

clone size | J gene | D gene | V gene | CDR3 length | CDR3 protein | CDR3 DNA
once | TRBJ2-1 | NA | TRBV7-3 | 14 | CASSFQEGNNEQFF | TGTGCCAGCAGCTTCCAGGAGGGAAACAATGAGCAGTTCTTC
NA | TRBJ2-5 | TRBD2 | TRBV5-1 | 16 | CASSPLPGLAKETQYF | TGCGCCAGCAGCCCCCTACCGGGACTAGCGAAAGAGACCCAGTACTTC
NA | TRBJ1-2 | NA | TRBV27 | 15 | CASSRDTGINYGYTF | TGTGCCAGCAGTCGGGACACCGGGATTAACTATGGCTACACCTTC
NA | TRBJ1-6 | NA | TRBV5-1 | 15 | CASSEGAQSNSPLHF | TGCGCCAGCAGCGAAGGGGCGCAGTCTAATTCACCCCTCCACTTT
NA | TRBJ1-5 | TRBD1 | TRBV2 | 15 | CASSERGQQHQPQHF | TGTGCCAGCAGTGAACGGGGACAGCAGCATCAGCCCCAGCATTTT
NA | TRBJ2-3 | TRBD2 | TRBV27 | 16 | CASSLRTSGGVYTQYF | TGTGCCAGCAGTTTACGGACTAGCGGGGGGGTTTATACGCAGTATTTT
NA | TRBJ1-4 | TRBD1 | TRBV19 | 15 | CASSIQDRGDEKLFF | TGTGCCAGTAGTATTCAAGACAGGGGTGATGAAAAACTGTTTTTT
NA | TRBJ1-4 | NA | TRBV28 | 16 | CASSLPSPMGNEKLFF | TGTGCCAGCAGTTTACCCTCACCTATGGGTAATGAAAAACTGTTTTTT
NA | TRBJ2-3 | TRBD2 | TRBV3-1/TRBV3-2 | 18 | CASSRGLAGATSTDTQYF | TGTGCCAGCAGCCGGGGACTAGCGGGCGCTACTAGCACAGATACGCAGTATTTT
NA | TRBJ1-1 | NA | TRBV18 | 14 | CASSPDSGGEVAFF | TGTGCCAGCTCACCCGACTCCGGGGGGGAGGTAGCTTTCTTT
NA | TRBJ1-1 | TRBD1 | TRBV5-1 | 14 | CASSLGDRGTEAFF | TGCGCCAGCAGCTTGGGGGACAGGGGGACTGAAGCTTTCTTT
NA | TRBJ1-4 | NA | TRBV30 | 13 | CAWKDQGHEKLFF | TGTGCCTGGAAGGATCAGGGGCATGAAAAACTGTTTTTT
NA | TRBJ1-1 | NA | TRBV7-3 | 15 | CASSLGGSQNTEAFF | TGTGCCAGCAGCTTAGGGGGGAGTCAGAACACTGAAGCTTTCTTT
NA | TRBJ1-1 | TRBD1 | TRBV12-3/TRBV12-4 | 13 | CASSYDRGTEAFF | TGTGCCAGCAGTTACGACAGGGGCACTGAAGCTTTCTTT
NA | TRBJ2-1 | TRBD2 | TRBV7-3 | 14 | CASSSSGTSNEQFF | TGTGCCAGCAGCTCTTCCGGGACTAGCAATGAGCAGTTCTTC
NA | TRBJ1-6 | NA | TRBV15 | 15 | CATSPPPGRNSPLHF | TGTGCCACCAGCCCTCCTCCCGGCCGGAATTCACCCCTCCACTTT